These 13 T cell receptor beta chains were all obtained from the same sample, sequenced in a study of CD8+ T cells in alopecia areata. Treatment: oral pan-JAK inhibitor, 5-10 mg twice daily. RNA, once extracted, was reverse transcribed into cDNA for use as the sequencing template. Assay: immunoSEQ multiplex PCR; the TCRdb copy retains only in-frame clones and omits some. This table holds more than 150,000 clones, around 58% found once. Here the sequenced sample was CD8+ T cells sorted from blood, taken at week 24, from a patient treated with tofacitinib. These receptors all stem from a human donor with alopecia areata.

This chain uses TRBV27 with TRBJ1-6; TRBD1 is a possible D gene (6 bases). The V end was cut by 6 bases, the J end by 9 bases, with 15 bases between. Germline-derived CDR1 and CDR2 are MNHEY and SMNVEV (reference sequence). This CDR3 has 14 amino acids. The CDR3: CASRVQGSGSPLHF. The CDR3 nucleotides are TGTGCCAGCAGAGTACAGGGTAGCGGTTCACCCCTCCACTTT.

This sequence joins TRBV6-5 and TRBJ1-1; D uncertain. The CDR3 runs to 13 residues. CDR1 MNHEY and CDR2 SVGAGI come from the germline V gene. V lost 0 bases and J lost 0, with 2 bases in between. The CDR3 DNA sequence: TGTGCCAGCAGTTACTCAGTGAACACTGAAGCTTTCTTT. This encodes CASSYSVNTEAFF.

V and J are TRBV7-9 and TRBJ2-7, with D maybe TRBD2 (6 bases). CDR1 is SEHNR, CDR2 FQNEAQ, per germline (reference sequence). This CDR3 comprises 15 residues. Trimming took off 1 base at V and 2 bases at J, with 12 bases between the two ends. The DNA for the CDR3 is TGTGCCAGCAGCTTAGGCGGGACTGGAGCCTACGAGCAGTACTTC. Its protein is CASSLGGTGAYEQYF.

This clone was seen a few times. Other DNA sequences in this sample translate to the same CDR3. The chain has TRBV6-5 and TRBJ2-7; D possibly corresponds to TRBD2 (6 bases). CDR3 size: 11 residues. The germline V and J ends were trimmed by 2 bases and 7 bases, with 6 bases remaining between them. Germline lookup yields CDR1 MNHEY and CDR2 SVGAGI. The CDR3 reads CASSYGGEQYF. As DNA, the CDR3 is TGTGCCAGCAGTTACGGGGGGGAGCAGTACTTC.

V gene TRBV6-1 combines with J gene TRBJ1-5; D is possibly TRBD1 (5 bases). The germline V gene encodes CDR1 MNHNS and CDR2 SASEGT. The CDR3 covers 14 residues. The V gene lost 7 bases and the J gene lost 0 bases, with 10 bases spanning the gap. CDR3 region: CASKGTDSNQPQHF. The DNA for the CDR3 is TGTGCCAGCAAAGGGACGGATAGCAATCAGCCCCAGCATTTT.

V is TRBV7-9 and J is TRBJ2-1; D is perhaps TRBD1 (6 bases). V was pared by 5 bases and J by 7 bases, with 9 bases between. The V gene's germline CDR1 is SEHNR and CDR2 FQNEAQ (reference sequence). The CDR3 is made up of 12 amino acids. The CDR3 DNA reads TGTGCCAGCAGCCCGGACAGAAATGAGCAGTTCTTC. Protein: CASSPDRNEQFF.

The chain employs TRBV10-3 and TRBJ1-3; D is possibly TRBD1 (6 bases). V shed 3 bases and J shed 5 bases, with 11 bases lying between them. From germline, CDR1 is ENHRY and CDR2 SYGVKD. The CDR3 has 14 residues. This CDR3 is CAISDRGPRNTIYF. The DNA for the CDR3 is TGTGCCATCAGTGACCGGGGGCCGAGAAACACCATATATTTT.

The chain uses TRBV29-1 and TRBJ1-1; TRBD1 matches 9 bases. Trimming cost V 5 bases and J 1 base; bases outside gene matches: 2. CDR3 length: 13 residues. CDR1 SQVTM and CDR2 ANQGSEA come from the germline V gene. The CDR3 DNA reads TGCAGCGTTACAGGGGGCGGGAACACTGAAGCTTTCTTT. Its protein is CSVTGGGNTEAFF. Filled out from reference TRBV29-1 and TRBJ1-1, the complete variable domain reads SAVISQKPSRDICQRGTSLTIQCQVDSQVTMMFWYRQQPGQSLTLIATANQGSEATYESGFVIDKFPISRPNLTFSTLTVSNMSPEDSSIYLCSVTGGGNTEAFFGQGTRLTVV.

This chain uses TRBV25-1 with TRBJ1-1; D unclear. V was shortened by 4 bases and J by 3 bases, with 12 bases between the two germline ends. Germline assignment: CDR1 MGHDK and CDR2 SYGVNS. The CDR3 spans 14 residues. The CDR3 loop reads CASSGRVLDTEAFF. CDR3 nucleotide sequence: TGTGCCAGCAGTGGGAGGGTTTTGGACACTGAAGCTTTCTTT.

This rearrangement joins TRBV5-1 to TRBJ2-3; TRBD1 matches at 7 bases. Trimming took 3 bases from V and 2 from J; bases not matched to a gene: 3. CDR3 length equals 14 residues. CDR1 and CDR2 (germline): SGHRS, YFSETQ. The CDR3 DNA reads TGCGCCAGCAGCTCGGACAGGAACACAGATACGCAGTATTTT. Amino acids: CASSSDRNTDTQYF.

The V and J genes are TRBV20-1 and TRBJ2-1; D gene unclear. V lost 6 bases to trimming and J lost 2 bases, with 5 bases between them. Germline CDR1 and CDR2: DFQATT and SNEGSKA (reference sequence). The CDR3 is made up of 11 amino acids. This CDR3 is CSANAYNEQFF. CDR3 DNA sequence: TGCAGTGCCAATGCCTACAATGAGCAGTTCTTC.

The V gene is TRBV5-4, the J gene TRBJ2-5; no clear D. This CDR3 spans 13 amino acids. Trimming took 4 bases from V and 3 from J, leaving 10 bases between them. The germline V gene encodes CDR1 SGHNT and CDR2 YYREEE (reference sequence). CDR3 loop: CASSTDKEETQYF. DNA for the CDR3: TGTGCCAGCAGCACTGACAAGGAAGAGACCCAGTACTTC.

The chain has TRBV30 and TRBJ1-2; unclear D gene. Germline V lookup: CDR1 GTSNPN, CDR2 SVGIG (reference sequence). The CDR3 sequence is 13 residues long. V lost 3 bases, J lost 5 bases, and 13 bases lay in between. Here the CDR3 DNA reads TGTGCCTGGAGCACCGGGCCTCGATATGGCTACACCTTC. Encoded protein: CAWSTGPRYGYTF.